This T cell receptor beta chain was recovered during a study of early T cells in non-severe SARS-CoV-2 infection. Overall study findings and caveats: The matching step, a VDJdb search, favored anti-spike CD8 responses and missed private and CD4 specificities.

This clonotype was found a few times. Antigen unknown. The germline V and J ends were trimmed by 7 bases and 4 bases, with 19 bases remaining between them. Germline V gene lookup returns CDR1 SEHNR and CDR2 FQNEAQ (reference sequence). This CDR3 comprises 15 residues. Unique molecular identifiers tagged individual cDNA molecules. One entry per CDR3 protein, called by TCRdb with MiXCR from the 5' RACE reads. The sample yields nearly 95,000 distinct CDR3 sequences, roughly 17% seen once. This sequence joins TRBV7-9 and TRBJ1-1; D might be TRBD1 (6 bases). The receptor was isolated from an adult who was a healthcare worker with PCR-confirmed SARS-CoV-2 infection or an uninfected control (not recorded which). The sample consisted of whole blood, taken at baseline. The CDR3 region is CASTPSNRERTEAFF. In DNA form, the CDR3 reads TGTGCCAGCACTCCTTCCAACAGGGAGCGCACTGAAGCTTTCTTT.